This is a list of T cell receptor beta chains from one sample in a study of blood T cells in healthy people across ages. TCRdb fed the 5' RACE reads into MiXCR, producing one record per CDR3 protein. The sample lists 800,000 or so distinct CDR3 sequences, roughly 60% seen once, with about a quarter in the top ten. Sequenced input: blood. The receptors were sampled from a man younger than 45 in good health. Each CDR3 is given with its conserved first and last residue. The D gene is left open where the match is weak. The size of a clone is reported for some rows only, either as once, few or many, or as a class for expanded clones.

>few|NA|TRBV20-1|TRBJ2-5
TGCAGTGCCGACAACCTAGACAGGCCCCGAGAGACCCAGTACTTC
CSADNLDRPRETQYF
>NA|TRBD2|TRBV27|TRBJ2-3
TGTGCCAGCAGTTTAAATCGGGGGGCAGATACGCAGTATTTT
CASSLNRGADTQYF
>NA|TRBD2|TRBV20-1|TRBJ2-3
TGCAGTGCCCCCGGGACTAGCGGGGTATCAACAGATACGCAGTATTTT
CSAPGTSGVSTDTQYF
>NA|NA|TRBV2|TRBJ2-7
TGTGCCAGCAGTGTACGGGGGGCGCATCCCTACGAGCAGTACTTC
CASSVRGAHPYEQYF
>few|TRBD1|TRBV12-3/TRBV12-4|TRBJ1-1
TGTGCCAGCAGAGGACAGGGGCCCTCGAACACTGAAGCTTTCTTT
CASRGQGPSNTEAFF
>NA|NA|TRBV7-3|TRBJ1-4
TGTGCCAGCAGCTTAACGGTACGGGAAAATGAAAAACTGTTTTTT
CASSLTVRENEKLFF
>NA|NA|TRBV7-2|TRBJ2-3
TGTGCCAGCAGCTATGCGGCAGATACGCAGTATTTT
CASSYAADTQYF
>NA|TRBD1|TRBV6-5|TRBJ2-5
TGTGCCAGCAGGACGGGACAGGGGTTTGCCCAGTACTTC
CASRTGQGFAQYF
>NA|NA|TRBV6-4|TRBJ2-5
TGTGCGAGCAGTGAAGGAGAAAACAATGAGCAGTACTTC
CASSEGENNEQYF
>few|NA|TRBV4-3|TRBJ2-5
TGCGCCAGCAGCCAAGATGTGACTACCCAAGAGACCCAGTACTTC
CASSQDVTTQETQYF
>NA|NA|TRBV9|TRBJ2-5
TGTGCCAGCAGCGTATCGACTAATCGGGGAGAGACCCAGTACTTC
CASSVSTNRGETQYF
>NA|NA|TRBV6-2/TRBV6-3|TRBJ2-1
TGTGCCAACAGTTACCCCAGGGGAAGGAATGAGCAGTTCTTC
CANSYPRGRNEQFF
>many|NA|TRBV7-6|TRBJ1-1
TGTGCCAGCAGCAAGGAGGGGAATACTGAAGCTTTCTTT
CASSKEGNTEAFF
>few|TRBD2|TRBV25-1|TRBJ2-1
TGTGCCAGCAGTGACCCAAGGCTAGCGGGGGACAATGAGCAGTTCTTC
CASSDPRLAGDNEQFF
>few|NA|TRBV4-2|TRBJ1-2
TGTGCCAGCAGCCAGGGGGCAGTCCCCCATAACTATGGCTACACCTTC
CASSQGAVPHNYGYTF
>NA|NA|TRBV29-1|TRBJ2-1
TGCAGCGCGGGGGAGCAATTTCTTGAGCAGTTCTTC
CSAGEQFLEQFF
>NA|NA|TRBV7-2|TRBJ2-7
TGTGCCAGCAGCCCAGGACAGTTCCCCTACGAGCAGTACTTC
CASSPGQFPYEQYF
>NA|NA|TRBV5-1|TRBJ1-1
TGCGCCAGCAGCTTGGGACAACCGGGGGACACTGAAGCTTTCTTT
CASSLGQPGDTEAFF
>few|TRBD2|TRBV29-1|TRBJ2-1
TGCAGCGTTGAAGGTTCTAGCGGGGTCGCACAACTTACAAATGAGCAGTTCTTC
CSVEGSSGVAQLTNEQFF
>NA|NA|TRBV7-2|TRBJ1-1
TGTGCCAGCAGCTCAAGGATGGACAGAGACACTGAAGCTTTCTTT
CASSSRMDRDTEAFF
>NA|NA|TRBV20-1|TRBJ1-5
TGCAGTGCCCCGCGGGGAAGGGAACAGCCCCAGCATTTT
CSAPRGREQPQHF
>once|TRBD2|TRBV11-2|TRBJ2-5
TGTGCCAGCAGCTTAGATCCGGGAGGCGGAGAGACCCAGTACTTC
CASSLDPGGGETQYF
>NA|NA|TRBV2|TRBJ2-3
TGTGCCAGCAGGTCCCTTGGTAGGGGCCGTGTACAGTATTTT
CASRSLGRGRVQYF
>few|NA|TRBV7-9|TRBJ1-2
TGTGCCAGCAGCTCGACCGGGACTCCGGGAGCTAACTATGGCTACACCTTC
CASSSTGTPGANYGYTF
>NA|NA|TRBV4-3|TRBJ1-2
TGCGCCAGCAGCCCCTTAGGAGGAGCTAACTATGGCTACACCTTC
CASSPLGGANYGYTF
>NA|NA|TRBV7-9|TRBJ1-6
TGTGCCAGCAGGTTAGGTGGTGGACCCCTCCACTTT
CASRLGGGPLHF
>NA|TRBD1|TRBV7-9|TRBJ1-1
TGTGCCAGCACCGGACAGGGGAACACTGAAGCTTTCTTT
CASTGQGNTEAFF
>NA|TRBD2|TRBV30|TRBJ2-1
TGTGCCTGGAGTTATCTAGCGGAAACCTACAATGAGCAGTTCTTC
CAWSYLAETYNEQFF
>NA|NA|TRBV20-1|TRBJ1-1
TGCAGTGGAGCGACAGGAAACACTGAAGCTTTCTTT
CSGATGNTEAFF
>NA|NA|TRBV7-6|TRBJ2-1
TGTGCCAGCAGCTTACAGGGGCAGAGGATCAATGAGCAGTTCTTC
CASSLQGQRINEQFF
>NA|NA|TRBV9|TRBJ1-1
TGTGCCAGCAGCGTAGAGGGAGATTCGGCTGAAGCTTTCTTT
CASSVEGDSAEAFF
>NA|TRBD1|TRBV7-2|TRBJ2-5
TGTGCCAGCAGCTTAGTGACAGGGGGCGGTCAGACCCAGTACTTC
CASSLVTGGGQTQYF
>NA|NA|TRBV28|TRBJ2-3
TGTGCCAGCAGTTTCAACGCCCCCGTCGACAGGCGGGACCATACGCAGTATTTT
CASSFNAPVDRRDHTQYF
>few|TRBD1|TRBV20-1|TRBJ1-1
TGCAGTGCTAGCAGGGGGCTTGACACTGAAGCTTTCTTT
CSASRGLDTEAFF
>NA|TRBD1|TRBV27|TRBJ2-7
TGTGCCAGCAGTTTTTTCGGCCCCACCCGGGACAGTTCCTACGAGCAGTACTTC
CASSFFGPTRDSSYEQYF
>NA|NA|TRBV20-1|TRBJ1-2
TGCAGTGCTAGAGGGGTAGGGGACACCACTAACTATGGCTACACCTTC
CSARGVGDTTNYGYTF
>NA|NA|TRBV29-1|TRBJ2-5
TGCAGCGTTTTGAGGGGCCAAGAGACCCAGTACTTC
CSVLRGQETQYF
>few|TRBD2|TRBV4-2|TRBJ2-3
TGTGCCAGCAGCCAAGATCTAGCGGGGGGCCGGATTCCAGATACGCAGTATTTT
CASSQDLAGGRIPDTQYF
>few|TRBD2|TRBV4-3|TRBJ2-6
TGCGCCAGCAGCCATGGGACTAGCGGGGCCAACGTCCTGACTTTC
CASSHGTSGANVLTF
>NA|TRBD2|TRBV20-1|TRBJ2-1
TGCAGTGCTCGCGGACTAGCAGACTCCTACAATGAGCAGTTCTTC
CSARGLADSYNEQFF
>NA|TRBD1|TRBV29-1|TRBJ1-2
TGCAGCGGTGACAGGGAAGCCCATGGCTACACCTTC
CSGDREAHGYTF
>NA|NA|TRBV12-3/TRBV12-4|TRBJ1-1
TGTGCCACTTGTCGGGACCCACCTTTTTCGAACACTGAAGCTTTCTTT
CATCRDPPFSNTEAFF
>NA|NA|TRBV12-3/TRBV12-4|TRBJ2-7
TGTGCCAGCAACATCCGGGACTTACCCTACGAGCAGTACTTC
CASNIRDLPYEQYF
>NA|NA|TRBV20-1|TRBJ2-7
TGCAGTGCTTCCGGGACTCGCAGAACCTACGAGCAGTACTTC
CSASGTRRTYEQYF
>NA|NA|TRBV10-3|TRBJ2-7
TGTGCCATCAGTGAGGGGCCAGGTCATTCCTACGAGCAGTACTTC
CAISEGPGHSYEQYF
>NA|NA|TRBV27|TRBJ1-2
TGTGCCAGCAGGGGGTCTCGGGGCTACACCTTC
CASRGSRGYTF
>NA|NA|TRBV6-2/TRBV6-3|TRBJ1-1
TGTGCCAGCAGTCCAAACATGGTTGGCGACACTGAAGCTTTCTTT
CASSPNMVGDTEAFF
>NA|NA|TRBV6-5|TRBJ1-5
TGTGCCAGCAGCTTCCTCGGGATCGGAGCCAATCAGCCCCAGCATTTT
CASSFLGIGANQPQHF
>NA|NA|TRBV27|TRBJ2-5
TGTGCCAGTCCCCATCCCGTTTTCCAAGAGACCCAGTACTTC
CASPHPVFQETQYF
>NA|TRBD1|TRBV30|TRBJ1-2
TGTGCCTGGATGCCCTACCGGACAGGGGGTTATGGCTACACCTTC
CAWMPYRTGGYGYTF
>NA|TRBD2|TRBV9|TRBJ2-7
TGTGCCAGCAGTAATAGCGGGGGGCTGAGCTCCTACGAGCAGTACTTC
CASSNSGGLSSYEQYF
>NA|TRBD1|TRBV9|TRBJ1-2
TGTGCCAGCAGCGGAGACAGGGGCGGGAGCTATGGCTACACCTTC
CASSGDRGGSYGYTF
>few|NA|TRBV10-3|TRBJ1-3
TGTGCCATCAGTGAATCGCCAGGGACCCAAAGCACCATATATTTT
CAISESPGTQSTIYF
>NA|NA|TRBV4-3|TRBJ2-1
TGCGCCAGCAGCCAAGATGCAGCCGCCCTTTGCAATGAGCAGTTCTTC
CASSQDAAALCNEQFF
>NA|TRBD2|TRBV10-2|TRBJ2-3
TGCGCCAGCAGTGAGCCGGGACTAGCGGGGGGGAGGGCAGATACGCAGTATTTT
CASSEPGLAGGRADTQYF
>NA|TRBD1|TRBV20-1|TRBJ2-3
TGCAGTGCTCTCGACAGGGGATTTTTGAATACGCAGTATTTT
CSALDRGFLNTQYF
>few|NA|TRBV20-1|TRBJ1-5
TGCAGTGCTAGCCGGCCAGGGATCGGTCAGCCCCAGCATTTT
CSASRPGIGQPQHF